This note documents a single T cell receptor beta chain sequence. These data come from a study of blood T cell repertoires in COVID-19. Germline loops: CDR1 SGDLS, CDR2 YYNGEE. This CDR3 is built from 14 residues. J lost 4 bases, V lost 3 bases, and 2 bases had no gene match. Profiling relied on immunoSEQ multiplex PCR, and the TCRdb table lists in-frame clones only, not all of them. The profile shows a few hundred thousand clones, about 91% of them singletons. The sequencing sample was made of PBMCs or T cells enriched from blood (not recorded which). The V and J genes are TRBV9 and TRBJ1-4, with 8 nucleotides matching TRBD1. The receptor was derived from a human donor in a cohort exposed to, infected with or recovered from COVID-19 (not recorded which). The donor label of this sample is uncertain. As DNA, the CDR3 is TGTGCCAGCAGCGACGACAGGGGTAATGAAAAACTGTTTTTT. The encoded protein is CASSDDRGNEKLFF.